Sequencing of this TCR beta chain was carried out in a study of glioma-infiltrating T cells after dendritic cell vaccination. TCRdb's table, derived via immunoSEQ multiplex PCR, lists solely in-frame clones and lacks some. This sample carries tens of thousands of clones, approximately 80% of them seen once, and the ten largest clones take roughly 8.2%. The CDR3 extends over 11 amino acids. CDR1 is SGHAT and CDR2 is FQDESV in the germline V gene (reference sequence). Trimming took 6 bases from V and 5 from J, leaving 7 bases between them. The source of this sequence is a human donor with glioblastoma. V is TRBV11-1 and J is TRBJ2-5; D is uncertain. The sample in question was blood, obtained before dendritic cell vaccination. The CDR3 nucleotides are TGTGCCAGCAGTAGTCCGGAGACCCAGTACTTC. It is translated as CASSSPETQYF. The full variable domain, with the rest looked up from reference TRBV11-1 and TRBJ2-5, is EAEVAQSPRYKITEKSQAVAFWCDPISGHATLYWYRQILGQGPELLVQFQDESVVDDSQLPKDRFSAERLKGVDSTLKIQPAELGDSAMYLCASSSPETQYFGPGTRLLVL.